This T cell receptor beta chain is drawn from a study of T cell responses to AZD1222 COVID-19 vaccine. Whole-study results and caveats: Spike-wide vaccine-associated CD4 TCRs dominated at 160-218 and 743-854. Sampling that yielded the repertoires occurred only after the peak T cell response. A mostly white British donor set with more females was recruited, and clonal diversity was possibly underestimated.

Profiled with immunoSEQ multiplex PCR; TCRdb holds only in-frame clones, not every one. Here the sample spans around 180,000 clones, around 90% being singletons. A word on this clone: Its matching antigen is unknown.

V gave up 6 bases and J gave up 0 bases; unmatched junction bases: 6. CDR3 length equals 15 residues. CDR1 and CDR2 (germline): MNHEY, SVGAGI. The source is an adult in good health. The specimen was peripheral blood, collected on day 0 of AZD1222 vaccination. This chain joins TRBV6-5 and TRBJ1-1; the match to TRBD1 covers 8 bases. CDR3 sequence: CASRGRQGMNTEAFF. DNA of the CDR3: TGTGCCAGCAGAGGTAGACAGGGGATGAACACTGAAGCTTTCTTT.